The rows below give T cell receptor beta chains drawn from one sample of a study of blood T cell dynamics during melanoma immunotherapy. This table comes from immunoSEQ multiplex PCR, and its TCRdb copy is limited to in-frame clones, with some not included. The sample contains just over 1,000 clones, 87% of which appear only once. The source material was cell-free DNA from blood, sampled from a patient treated with checkpoint blockade. The receptors were gathered from a human donor with melanoma. CDR3s include the opening cysteine and the closing phenylalanine or tryptophan. The D gene is left open where the match is weak.

>TRBJ2-7|NA|TRBV30
TGTGCCTGGAGTGTAGGGGCAGGAGCCTACGAGCAGTACTTC
CAWSVGAGAYEQYF
>TRBJ2-3|NA|TRBV11-3
TGTGCCAGCAGCTTAGATTGGACCGAGGGAGATACGCAGTATTTT
CASSLDWTEGDTQYF
>TRBJ1-2|NA|TRBV7-5
TGTGCCAGAACCGTAGGAAAGACCTATGGCTACACCTTC
CARTVGKTYGYTF
>TRBJ2-3|TRBD1|TRBV19
TGTGCCAGTAGTATAACGCCGGGACAGGGGACAGATACGCAGTATTTT
CASSITPGQGTDTQYF
>TRBJ2-7|NA|TRBV27
TGTGCCAGCAGCGCCGGGACCGAGGGCTACGAGCAGTACTTC
CASSAGTEGYEQYF
>TRBJ2-7|NA|TRBV28
TGTGCCAGCAGTTTGCGAGGGCCCTACGAGCAGTACTTC
CASSLRGPYEQYF
>TRBJ1-2|TRBD1|TRBV5-1
TGCGCCAGCAGCTTGACGTTACAGGGGGCGATGGACTATGGCTACACCTTC
CASSLTLQGAMDYGYTF
>TRBJ2-5|TRBD1|TRBV9
TGTGCCAGCAGCTTGGGGGAACAGGGGGCCGAGACCCAGTACTTC
CASSLGEQGAETQYF
>TRBJ2-5|NA|TRBV4-2
TGTGCCAGCAGCCCGGGGGCCGCGGGAGACCAAGAGACCCAGTACTTC
CASSPGAAGDQETQYF
>TRBJ2-1|NA|TRBV14
TGTGCCAGCAGCCAAGAAAGGGGGATGGGCTACAATGAGCAGTTCTTC
CASSQERGMGYNEQFF
>TRBJ2-7|NA|TRBV14
TGTGCCAGCAGCCAAGGATGGTACCGGGACACAGCCCACGAGCAGTACTTC
CASSQGWYRDTAHEQYF
>TRBJ2-3|NA|TRBV25-1
TGTGCCAGCAGTGCCCTCGGACGGACTAGCACAGATACGCAGTATTTT
CASSALGRTSTDTQYF